This T cell receptor beta chain comes out of a study of shared clonotypes between healthy human individuals. It was into CD45RA+ naive and CD45RA-negative memory subsets that the CD4+ cells were split. The table came from immunoSEQ multiplex PCR; TCRdb's copy has only in-frame clones and leaves some out. The data contain 2 million to 2.5 million clones, roughly 92% of them singletons. This receptor was obtained from a man between 18 and 29 years old in good health. Some clones in this sample may be carry-over from other donors' samples. Specimen: naive CD4+ T cells from PBMCs. Subset specified: CD45RA+ positively selected.

CDR3 sequence reads: CASSSPRRGLAAKNIQYF. In DNA form, the CDR3 reads TGTGCCAGCAGCTCTCCCCGGAGGGGCCTCGCCGCGAAAAACATTCAGTACTTC. The chain is built from TRBV28 and TRBJ2-4; tentative D call: TRBD2 (6 bases). The CDR3 runs 18 residues. V lost 6 bases, J lost 4 bases, and 25 bases lay in between. Germline values: CDR1 MDHEN, CDR2 SYDVKM.